This T cell receptor beta chain stems from a study of OX40 agonist ivuxolimab in advanced cancers. Overall study results and limits: More expanded clones were found, on average, in CD8+ than in CD4+ T cells.

In its sample, this clone was seen once. The antigen is unknown. The method was immunoSEQ multiplex PCR; TCRdb's version includes in-frame clones alone and lacks a portion of them. The repertoire consists of tens of thousands of clones, with 65% to 90% occurring once and the leading ten covering 25% to 30%. This CDR3 is 15 amino acids long. CDR1 is SGHVS, CDR2 FNYEAQ, per germline. V lost 4 bases to trimming and J lost 0 bases; unmatched junction nucleotides: 2. The sample here was CD4+ or CD8+ T cells sorted from blood, taken in a trial of the OX40 agonist ivuxolimab. This chain links TRBV7-6 with TRBJ2-1, with TRBD1 matching 8 bases. The sequence derives from an adult with an advanced solid tumor such as melanoma, head and neck, liver or kidney cancer. CDR3 sequence reads: CASSWTGFSYNEQFF. The CDR3 DNA sequence: TGTGCCAGCAGCTGGACAGGGTTCTCCTACAATGAGCAGTTCTTC.